This T cell receptor beta chain was retrieved from a study of T cells after yellow fever vaccination. TCRdb reanalysed the 5' RACE reads using MiXCR and keeps one entry per CDR3 protein. In the table there are approximately 85,000 distinct CDR3 sequences, less than 15% of which are singletons. The study's findings and limits: Reappearance after the booster was seen for most primary-vaccination clones, at 95% to 96% CD4 and less than 90% CD8. Relatively few clonotypes were ones that appeared in both CD4 and CD8 compartments. The bulk population could contribute abundant contaminating clonotypes to FACS-sorted repertoires.

A few counts support this clonotype. V lost 6 bases and J 2 bases, leaving 13 bases between the germline ends. This CDR3 contains 14 residues. Germline CDR1 is SNHLY and CDR2 is FYNNEI. The V call is TRBV2, the J call TRBJ1-1, with D unresolved. This sequence originates from a man aged 18-30 years who received the YFV17D yellow fever vaccine. This sample comprised CD8+ T cells not binding an NS4B(214-222) dextramer, sorted from PBMCs, obtained around 3 weeks after the first yellow fever vaccination. The CDR3 loop is CASSPWVLNTEAFF. The CDR3 nucleotides are TGTGCCAGCAGCCCTTGGGTCCTAAACACTGAAGCTTTCTTT.